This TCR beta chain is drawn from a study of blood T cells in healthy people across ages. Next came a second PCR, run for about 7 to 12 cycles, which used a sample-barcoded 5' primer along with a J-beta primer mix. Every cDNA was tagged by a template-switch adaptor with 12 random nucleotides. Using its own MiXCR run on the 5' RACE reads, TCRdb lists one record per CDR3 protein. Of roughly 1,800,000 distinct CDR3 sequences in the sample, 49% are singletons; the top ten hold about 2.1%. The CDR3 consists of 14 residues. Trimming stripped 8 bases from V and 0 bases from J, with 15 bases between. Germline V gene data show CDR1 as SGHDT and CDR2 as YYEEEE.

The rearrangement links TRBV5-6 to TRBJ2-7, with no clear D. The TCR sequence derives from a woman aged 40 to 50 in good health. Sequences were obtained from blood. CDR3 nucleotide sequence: TGTGCCAGTTCCGGGCGTAAGAGCTCCTACGAGCAGTACTTC. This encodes CASSGRKSSYEQYF.